One TCR beta chain is described in this entry. No antigen is known for it. The sample comes from a study of T-cell memory formation after mild COVID-19. Overall study: TCR clusters were mostly confined to one donor each.

Broader study findings: Day 37-peaking second-wave clones had unconfirmed SARS-CoV-2 specificity.

Employing constant-segment primers, 5'RACE generated TCR alpha and TCR beta cDNA libraries bearing sample barcodes and UMIs. TCRdb processed the 5' RACE reads anew with MiXCR; each CDR3 protein has one entry. In the table there are about 150,000 distinct CDR3 sequences, approximately 21% of which are singletons. The V end lost 5 bases, the J end lost 0 bases, and 9 bases lay between the germline ends. From germline, CDR1 is SGHTA and CDR2 FQGNSA. The CDR3 sequence is 14 residues long. The sequence was collected from an adult woman who had mild COVID-19 (a few samples of this study predate the infection). Cell type and time point are not known. The chain has TRBV7-2 and TRBJ2-3; D gene uncertain. The sequenced sample consisted of PBMCs or a T cell subset sorted from them (not recorded which). The CDR3 nucleotides are TGTGCCAGCAGCCCTGAGGCTAGCACAGATACGCAGTATTTT. Its translation: CASSPEASTDTQYF.